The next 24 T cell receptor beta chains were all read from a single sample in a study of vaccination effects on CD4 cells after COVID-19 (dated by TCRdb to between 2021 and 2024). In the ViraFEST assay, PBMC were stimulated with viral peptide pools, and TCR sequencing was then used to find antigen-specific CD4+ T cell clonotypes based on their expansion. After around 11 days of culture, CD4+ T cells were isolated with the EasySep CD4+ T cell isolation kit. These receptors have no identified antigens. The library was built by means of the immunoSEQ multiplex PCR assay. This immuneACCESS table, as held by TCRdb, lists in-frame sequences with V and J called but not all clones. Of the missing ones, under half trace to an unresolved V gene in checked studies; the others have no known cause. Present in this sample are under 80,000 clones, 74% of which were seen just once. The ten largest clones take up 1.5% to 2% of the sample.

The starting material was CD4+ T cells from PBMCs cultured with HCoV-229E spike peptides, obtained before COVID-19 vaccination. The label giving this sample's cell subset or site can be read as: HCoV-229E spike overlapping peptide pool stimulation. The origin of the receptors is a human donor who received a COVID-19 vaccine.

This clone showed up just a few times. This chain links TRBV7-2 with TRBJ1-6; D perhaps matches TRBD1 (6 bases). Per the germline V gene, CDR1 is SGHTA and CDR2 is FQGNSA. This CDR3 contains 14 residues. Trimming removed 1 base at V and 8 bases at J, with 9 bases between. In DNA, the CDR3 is TGTGCCAGCAGCTTAGATTACAGGGATTCACCCCTCCACTTT. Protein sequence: CASSLDYRDSPLHF.

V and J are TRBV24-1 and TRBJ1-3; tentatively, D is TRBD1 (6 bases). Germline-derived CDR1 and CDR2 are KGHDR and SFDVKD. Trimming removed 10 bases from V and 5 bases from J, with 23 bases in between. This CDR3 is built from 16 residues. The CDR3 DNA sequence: TGTGCCACTGCGTGCCCATTAATACAGGGAAGAAACACCATATATTTT. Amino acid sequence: CATACPLIQGRNTIYF.

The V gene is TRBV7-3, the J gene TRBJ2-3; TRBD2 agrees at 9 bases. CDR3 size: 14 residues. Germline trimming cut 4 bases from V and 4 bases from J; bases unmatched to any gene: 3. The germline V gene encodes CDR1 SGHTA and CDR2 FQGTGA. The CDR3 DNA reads TGTGCCAGCAGCTCGGGACTAGCCGCAGATACGCAGTATTTT. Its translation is CASSSGLAADTQYF.

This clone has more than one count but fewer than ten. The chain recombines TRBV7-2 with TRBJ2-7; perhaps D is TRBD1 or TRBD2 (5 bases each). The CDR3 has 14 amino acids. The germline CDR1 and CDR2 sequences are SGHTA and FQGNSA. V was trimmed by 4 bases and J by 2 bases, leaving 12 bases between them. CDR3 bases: TGTGCCAGCAGCTCCCGGGACCAGACCTACGAGCAGTACGTC. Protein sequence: CASSSRDQTYEQYV.

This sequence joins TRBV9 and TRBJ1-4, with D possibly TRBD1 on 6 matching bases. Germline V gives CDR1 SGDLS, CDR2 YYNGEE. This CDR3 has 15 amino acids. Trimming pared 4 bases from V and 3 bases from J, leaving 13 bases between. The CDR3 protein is CASSLQGTANEKLFF. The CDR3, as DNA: TGTGCCAGCAGCCTACAGGGCACCGCTAATGAAAAACTGTTTTTT.

For the CDR3, the DNA is TGTGCCAGCAGCCCGTCCGGGACCACCCCAAATGAGCAGTTCTTC. It encodes CASSPSGTTPNEQFF. The rearrangement joins TRBV11-2 to TRBJ2-1; D is tentatively TRBD1 or TRBD2 (5 bases each). The CDR3 totals 15 residues. Trimming shortened V by 5 bases and J by 7 bases, and 18 bases separated the two germline ends. From germline, CDR1 is SGHAT and CDR2 FQNNGV. Looking up the rest from reference TRBV11-2 and TRBJ2-1 gives the full variable domain: EAGVAQSPRYKIIEKRQSVAFWCNPISGHATLYWYQQILGQGPKLLIQFQNNGVVDDSQLPKDRFSAERLKGVDSTLKIQPAKLEDSAVYLCASSPSGTTPNEQFFGPGTRLTVL.

CDR3 nucleotide sequence: TGTGCCAGTAAACCGGGACAGGGTGCGGGAAACACCATATATTTT. Amino acids: CASKPGQGAGNTIYF. The chain links TRBV19 to TRBJ1-3; 9 bases agree with TRBD1. The V segment lost 7 bases and the J segment 4 bases; nucleotides outside the gene matches: 8. CDR1 is LNHDA, CDR2 SQIVND, per germline (reference sequence). The CDR3 runs 15 residues.

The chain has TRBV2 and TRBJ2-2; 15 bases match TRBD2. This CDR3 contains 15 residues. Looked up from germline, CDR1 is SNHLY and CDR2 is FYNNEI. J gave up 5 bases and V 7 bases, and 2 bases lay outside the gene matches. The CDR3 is CASTGTSGGTGELFF. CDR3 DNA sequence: TGTGCCAGCACAGGGACTAGCGGGGGGACCGGGGAGCTGTTTTTT.

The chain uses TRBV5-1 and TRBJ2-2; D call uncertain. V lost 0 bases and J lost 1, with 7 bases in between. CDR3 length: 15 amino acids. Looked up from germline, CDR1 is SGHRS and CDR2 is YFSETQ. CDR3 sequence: CASSLGQLNTGELFF. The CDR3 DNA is TGCGCCAGCAGCTTGGGGCAGTTGAACACCGGGGAGCTGTTTTTT.

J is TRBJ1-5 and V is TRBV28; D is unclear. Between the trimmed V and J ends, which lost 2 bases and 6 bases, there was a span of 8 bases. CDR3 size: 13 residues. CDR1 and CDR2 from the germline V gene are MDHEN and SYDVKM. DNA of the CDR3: TGTGCCAGCAGTTTAGTAGGGTTTCAGCCCCAGCATTTT. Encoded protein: CASSLVGFQPQHF.

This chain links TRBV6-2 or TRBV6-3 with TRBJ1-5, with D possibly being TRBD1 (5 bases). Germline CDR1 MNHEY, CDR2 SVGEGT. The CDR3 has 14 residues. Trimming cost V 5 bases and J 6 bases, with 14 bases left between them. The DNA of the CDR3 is TGTGCCAGCAGTGGGACGCTGGGGGGTCAGCCCCAGCATTTT. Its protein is CASSGTLGGQPQHF.

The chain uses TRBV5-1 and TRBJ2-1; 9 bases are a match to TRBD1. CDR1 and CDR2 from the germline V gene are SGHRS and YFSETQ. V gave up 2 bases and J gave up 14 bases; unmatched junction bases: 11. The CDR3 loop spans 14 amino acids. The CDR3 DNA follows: TGCGCCAGCAGCTTACCGGGACAGGGCCCCGGGGAGTTCTTC. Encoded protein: CASSLPGQGPGEFF.

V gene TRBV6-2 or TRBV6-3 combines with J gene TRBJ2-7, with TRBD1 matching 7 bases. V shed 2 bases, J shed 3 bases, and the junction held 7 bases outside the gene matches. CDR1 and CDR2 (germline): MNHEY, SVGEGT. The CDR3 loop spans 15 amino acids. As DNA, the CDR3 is TGTGCCAGCAGTTACAGTCTACGGGACAGCTACGAGCAGTACGTC. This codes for CASSYSLRDSYEQYV.

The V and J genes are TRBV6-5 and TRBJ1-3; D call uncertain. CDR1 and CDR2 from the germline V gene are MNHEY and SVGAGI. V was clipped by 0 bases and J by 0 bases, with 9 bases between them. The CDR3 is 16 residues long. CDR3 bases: TGTGCCAGCAGTTACTCCGTCGGTATCTCTGGAAACACCATATATTTT. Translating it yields CASSYSVGISGNTIYF.

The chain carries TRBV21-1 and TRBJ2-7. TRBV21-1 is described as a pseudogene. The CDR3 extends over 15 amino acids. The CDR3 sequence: CASSKVAGGGYEQYV. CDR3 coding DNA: TGTGCCAGCAGCAAAGTGGCAGGGGGGGGCTACGAGCAGTACGTC.

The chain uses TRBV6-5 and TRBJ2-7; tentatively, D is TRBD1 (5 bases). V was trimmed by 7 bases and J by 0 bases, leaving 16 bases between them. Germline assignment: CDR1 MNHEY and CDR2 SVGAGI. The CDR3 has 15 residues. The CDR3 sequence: CASTEQDGLSYEQYV. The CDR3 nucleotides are TGTGCCAGCACCGAACAGGACGGGCTCTCCTACGAGCAGTACGTC.

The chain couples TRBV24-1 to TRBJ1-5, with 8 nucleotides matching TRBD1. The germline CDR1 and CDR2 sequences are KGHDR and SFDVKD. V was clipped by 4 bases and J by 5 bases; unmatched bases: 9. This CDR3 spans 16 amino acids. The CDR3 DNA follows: TGTGCCACCAGTGACTCAAAGGACAGGGCGGATCAGCCCCAGCATTTT. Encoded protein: CATSDSKDRADQPQHF.

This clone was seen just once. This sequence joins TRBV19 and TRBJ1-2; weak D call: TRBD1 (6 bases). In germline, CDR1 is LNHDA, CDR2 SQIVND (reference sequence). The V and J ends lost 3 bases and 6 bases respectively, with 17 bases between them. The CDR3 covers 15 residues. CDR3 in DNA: TGTGCCAGTAGTATCCTAAGGGGGGCTTCCCATGGCTACACCTTC. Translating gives CASSILRGASHGYTF.

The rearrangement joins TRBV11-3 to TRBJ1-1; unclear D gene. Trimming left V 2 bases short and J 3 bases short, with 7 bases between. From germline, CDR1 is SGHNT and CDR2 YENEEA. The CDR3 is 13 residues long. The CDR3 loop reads CASSLLADTEAFF. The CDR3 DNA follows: TGTGCCAGCAGCTTATTGGCGGACACTGAAGCTTTCTTT.

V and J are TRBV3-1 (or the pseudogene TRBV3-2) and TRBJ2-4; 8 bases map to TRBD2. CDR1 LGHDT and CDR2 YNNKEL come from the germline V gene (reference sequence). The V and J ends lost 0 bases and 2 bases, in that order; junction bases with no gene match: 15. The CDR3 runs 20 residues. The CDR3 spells CASSQDRPLAGGPPKNIQYF. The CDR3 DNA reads TGTGCCAGCAGCCAAGATCGCCCCTTGGCGGGGGGCCCTCCCAAAAACATTCAGTACTTC.

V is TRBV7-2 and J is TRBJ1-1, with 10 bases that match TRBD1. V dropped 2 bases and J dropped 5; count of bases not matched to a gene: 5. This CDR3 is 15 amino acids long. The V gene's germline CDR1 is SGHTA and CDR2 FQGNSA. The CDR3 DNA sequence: TGTGCCAGCAGCTTAATCGGACAGGGGGTTACTGAAGCTTTCTTT. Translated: CASSLIGQGVTEAFF.

CDR3 sequence (DNA): TGCGCCAGCAGCTTGCCCCCCAACACTGAAGCTTTCTTT. This codes for CASSLPPNTEAFF. V is TRBV5-1 and J is TRBJ1-1, with D uncertain. From germline, CDR1 is SGHRS and CDR2 YFSETQ. V gave up 1 base and J gave up 2 bases, with 6 bases separating them. This CDR3 contains 13 residues.

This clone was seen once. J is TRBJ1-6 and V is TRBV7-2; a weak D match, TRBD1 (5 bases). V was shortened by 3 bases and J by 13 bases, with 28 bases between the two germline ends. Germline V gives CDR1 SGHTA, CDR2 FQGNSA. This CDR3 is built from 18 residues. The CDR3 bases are TGTGCCAGCAGCTTGAGGACCCAAAGTCGCAACAGGCCGATGCCCCTCCACTTT. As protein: CASSLRTQSRNRPMPLHF. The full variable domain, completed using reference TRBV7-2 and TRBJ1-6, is GAGVSQSPSNKVTEKGKDVELRCDPISGHTALYWYRQSLGQGLEFLIYFQGNSAPDKSGLPSDRFSAERTGGSVSTLTIQRTQQEDSAVYLCASSLRTQSRNRPMPLHFGNGTRLTVT.

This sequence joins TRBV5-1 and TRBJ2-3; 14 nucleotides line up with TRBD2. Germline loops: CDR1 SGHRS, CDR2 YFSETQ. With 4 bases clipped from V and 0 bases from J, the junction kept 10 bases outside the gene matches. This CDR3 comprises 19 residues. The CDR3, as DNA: TGCGCCAGCAGCCTCGGACTAGCGGGGGGATCCGCTAGCACAGATACGCAGTATTTT. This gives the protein CASSLGLAGGSASTDTQYF.